This T cell receptor beta chain comes out of a study of blood T cells in healthy people across ages. Study as a whole: Template switching retrieved approximately one barcoded beta molecule for each two T cells.

A second PCR, run for about 7 to 11 cycles, used a sample-barcoded 5' primer plus a J-beta primer mix. Every cDNA was tagged by a template-switch adaptor with 12 random nucleotides. TCRdb fed the 5' RACE reads into MiXCR, producing one record per CDR3 protein. This table holds approximately 830,000 distinct CDR3 sequences, 62% found once. Study-wide results and caveats: Age advanced and TCR beta diversity per million T cells fell, roughly linearly. Naive CD4+ cell counts and diversity both ran higher in long-lived than in aged donors.

This CDR3 is 16 amino acids long. For this clonotype: Its antigen is as yet unknown.

The chain uses TRBV12-3 or TRBV12-4 and TRBJ2-4; 8 bases agree with TRBD1. TRBJ2-5 matches the DNA end more closely, so the J call is doubtful. Sequences were obtained from blood. The source is a man under 40 in good health. This CDR3 reads CASNLSLAGGVETQYF. The CDR3 DNA reads as TGTGCCAGCAATTTGTCGCTGGCAGGGGGCGTCGAGACCCAGTACTTC.